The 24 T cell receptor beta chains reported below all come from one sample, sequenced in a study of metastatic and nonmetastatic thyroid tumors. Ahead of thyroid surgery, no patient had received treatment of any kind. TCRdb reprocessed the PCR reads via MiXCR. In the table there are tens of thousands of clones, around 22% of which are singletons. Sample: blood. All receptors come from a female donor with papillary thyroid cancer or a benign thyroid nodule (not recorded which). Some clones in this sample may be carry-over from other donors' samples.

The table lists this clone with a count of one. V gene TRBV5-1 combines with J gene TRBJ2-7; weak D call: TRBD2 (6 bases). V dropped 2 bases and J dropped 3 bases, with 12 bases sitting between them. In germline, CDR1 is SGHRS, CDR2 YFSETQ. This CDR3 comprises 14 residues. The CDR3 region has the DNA TGCGCCAGCAGCTTTCTAGCGAACGACTACGAGCAGTACTTC. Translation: CASSFLANDYEQYF.

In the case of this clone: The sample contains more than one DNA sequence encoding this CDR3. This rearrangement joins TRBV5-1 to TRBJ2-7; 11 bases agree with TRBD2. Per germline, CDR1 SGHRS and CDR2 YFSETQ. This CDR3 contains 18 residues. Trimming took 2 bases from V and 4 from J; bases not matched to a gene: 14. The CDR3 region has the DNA TGCGCCAGCAGCTTCGTCCCCACAGGAGGGACTAGCGGATACGAGCAGTACTTC. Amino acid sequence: CASSFVPTGGTSGYEQYF.

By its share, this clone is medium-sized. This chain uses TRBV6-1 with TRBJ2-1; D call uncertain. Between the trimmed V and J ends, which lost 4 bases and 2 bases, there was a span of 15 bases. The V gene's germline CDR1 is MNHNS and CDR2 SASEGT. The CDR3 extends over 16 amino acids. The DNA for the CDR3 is TGTGCCAGCAGTGCGGTCACCCGACTGACCTACAATGAGCAGTTCTTC. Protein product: CASSAVTRLTYNEQFF.

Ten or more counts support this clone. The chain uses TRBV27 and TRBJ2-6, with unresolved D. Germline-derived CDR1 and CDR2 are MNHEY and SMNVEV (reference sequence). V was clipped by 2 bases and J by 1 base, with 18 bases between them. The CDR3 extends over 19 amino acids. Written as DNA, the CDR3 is TGTGCCAGCAGTTTAAGGCAACAACGCAGCAGGTCTGGGGCCAACGTCCTGACTTTC. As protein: CASSLRQQRSRSGANVLTF.

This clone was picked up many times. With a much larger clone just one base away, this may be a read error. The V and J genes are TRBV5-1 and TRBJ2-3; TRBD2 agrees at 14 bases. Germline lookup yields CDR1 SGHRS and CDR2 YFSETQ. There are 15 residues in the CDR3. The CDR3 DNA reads TGCGTCAGCAGCCCGGGACTAGCGGGAGCAGATACGCAGTATTTT. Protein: CVSSPGLAGADTQYF.

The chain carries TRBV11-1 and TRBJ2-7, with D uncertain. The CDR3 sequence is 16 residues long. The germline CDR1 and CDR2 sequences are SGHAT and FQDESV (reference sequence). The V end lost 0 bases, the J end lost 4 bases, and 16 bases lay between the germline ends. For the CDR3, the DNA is TGTGCCAGCAGCTTAGCAATCGGTCCTCTCCTTTACGAGCAGTACTTC. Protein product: CASSLAIGPLLYEQYF.

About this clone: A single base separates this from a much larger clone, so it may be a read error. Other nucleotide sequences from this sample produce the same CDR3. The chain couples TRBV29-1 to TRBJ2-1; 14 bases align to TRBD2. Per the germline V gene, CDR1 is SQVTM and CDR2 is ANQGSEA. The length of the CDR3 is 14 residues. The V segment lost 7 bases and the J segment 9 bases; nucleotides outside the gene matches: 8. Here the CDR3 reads CSAQTSGGGGEQFF. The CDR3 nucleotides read TGCAGCGCCCAGACTAGCGGGGGGGGTGGTGAGCAGTTCTTC.

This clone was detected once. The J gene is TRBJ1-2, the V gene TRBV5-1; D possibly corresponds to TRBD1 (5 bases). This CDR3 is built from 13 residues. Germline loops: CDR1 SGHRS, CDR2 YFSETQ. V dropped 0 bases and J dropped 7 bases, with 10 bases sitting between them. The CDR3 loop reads CASSLEGASGYTF. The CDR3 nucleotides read TGCGCCAGCAGCTTGGAAGGGGCGAGTGGCTACACCTTC.

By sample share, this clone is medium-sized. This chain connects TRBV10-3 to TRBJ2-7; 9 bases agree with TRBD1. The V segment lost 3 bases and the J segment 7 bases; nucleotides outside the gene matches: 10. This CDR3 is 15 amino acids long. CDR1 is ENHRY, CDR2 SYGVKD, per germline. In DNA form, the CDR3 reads TGTGCCATCAGTGAATCGGACAGGGGTAGGAGGGAGCAGTACTTC. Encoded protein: CAISESDRGRREQYF.

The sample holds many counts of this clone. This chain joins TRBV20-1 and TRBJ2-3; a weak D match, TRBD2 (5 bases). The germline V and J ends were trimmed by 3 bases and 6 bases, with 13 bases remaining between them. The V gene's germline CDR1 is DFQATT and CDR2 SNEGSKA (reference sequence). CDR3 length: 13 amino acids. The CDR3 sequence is CSARGLAYDTQYF. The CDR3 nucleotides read TGCAGTGCTAGGGGTCTAGCATATGATACGCAGTATTTT.

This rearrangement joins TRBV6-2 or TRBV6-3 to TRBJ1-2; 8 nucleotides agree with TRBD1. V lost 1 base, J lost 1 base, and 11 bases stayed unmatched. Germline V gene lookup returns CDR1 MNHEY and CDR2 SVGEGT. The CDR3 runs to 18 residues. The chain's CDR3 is CASSYYLWVQGVNYGYTF. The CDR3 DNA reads TGTGCCAGCAGTTACTACCTGTGGGTACAGGGGGTTAACTATGGCTACACCTTC.

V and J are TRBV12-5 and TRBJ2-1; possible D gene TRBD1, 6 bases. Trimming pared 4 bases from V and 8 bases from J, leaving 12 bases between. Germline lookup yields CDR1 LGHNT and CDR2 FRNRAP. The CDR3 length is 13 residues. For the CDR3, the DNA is TGTGCTAGTGGTTCCAGGGGTCGTGATGAGCAGTTCTTC. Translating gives CASGSRGRDEQFF.

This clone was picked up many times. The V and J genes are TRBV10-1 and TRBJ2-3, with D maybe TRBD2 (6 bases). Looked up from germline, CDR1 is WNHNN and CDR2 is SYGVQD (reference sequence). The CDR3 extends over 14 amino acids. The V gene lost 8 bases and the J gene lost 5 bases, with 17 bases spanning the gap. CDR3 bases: TGCGCCAGCTCGACTAGTCCGGAGGGAGATACGCAGTATTTT. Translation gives CASSTSPEGDTQYF.

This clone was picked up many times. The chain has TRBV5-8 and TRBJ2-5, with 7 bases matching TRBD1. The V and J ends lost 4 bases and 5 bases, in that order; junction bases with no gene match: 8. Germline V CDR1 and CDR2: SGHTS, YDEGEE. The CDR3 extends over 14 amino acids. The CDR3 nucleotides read TGTGCCAGCAGCAGTCGACAGGGTTGGGAGACCCAGTACTTC. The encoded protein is CASSSRQGWETQYF.

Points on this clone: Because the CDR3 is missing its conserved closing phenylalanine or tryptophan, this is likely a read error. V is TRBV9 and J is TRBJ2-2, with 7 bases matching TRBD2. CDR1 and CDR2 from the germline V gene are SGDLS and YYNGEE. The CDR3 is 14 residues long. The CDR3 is CASRVVAGAGELFV. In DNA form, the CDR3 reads TGTGCCAGCAGAGTAGTGGCGGGGGCCGGGGAGCTGTTTGTT.

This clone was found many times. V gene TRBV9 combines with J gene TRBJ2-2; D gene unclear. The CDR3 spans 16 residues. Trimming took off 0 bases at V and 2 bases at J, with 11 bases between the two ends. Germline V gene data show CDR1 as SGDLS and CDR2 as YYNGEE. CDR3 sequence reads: CASSVVARPNTGELFF. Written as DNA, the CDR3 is TGTGCCAGCAGCGTAGTTGCGAGACCCAACACCGGGGAGCTGTTTTTT.

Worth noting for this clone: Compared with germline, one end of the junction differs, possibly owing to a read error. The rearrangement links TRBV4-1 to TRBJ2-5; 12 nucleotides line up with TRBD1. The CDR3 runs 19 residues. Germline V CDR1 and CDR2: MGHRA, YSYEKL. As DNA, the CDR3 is TGCACCAGCAGCCTTTTGGGACAGGGGGCCATCCCCTACCAAGAGACCCATTACTTC. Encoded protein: CTSSLLGQGAIPYQETHYF.

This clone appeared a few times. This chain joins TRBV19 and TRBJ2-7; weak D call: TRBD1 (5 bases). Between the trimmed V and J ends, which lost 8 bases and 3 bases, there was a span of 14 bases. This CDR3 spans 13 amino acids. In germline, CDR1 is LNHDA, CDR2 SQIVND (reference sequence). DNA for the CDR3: TGTGCCAGTGTTATAGGCAGGGACTACGAGCAGTACTTC. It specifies CASVIGRDYEQYF.

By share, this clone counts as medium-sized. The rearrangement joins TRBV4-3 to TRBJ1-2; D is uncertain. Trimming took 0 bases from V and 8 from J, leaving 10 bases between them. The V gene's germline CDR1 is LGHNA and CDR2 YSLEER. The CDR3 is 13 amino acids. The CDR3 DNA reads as TGCGCCAGCAGCCAAGACACCCGCTCCGGCTACACCTTC. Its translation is CASSQDTRSGYTF.

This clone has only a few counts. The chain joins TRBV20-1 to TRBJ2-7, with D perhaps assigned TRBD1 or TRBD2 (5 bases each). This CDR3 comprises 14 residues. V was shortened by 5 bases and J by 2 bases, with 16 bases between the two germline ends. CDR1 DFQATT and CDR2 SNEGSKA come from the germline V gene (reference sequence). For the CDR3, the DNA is TGCAGTGCTCCATCGGGACGCCTCGCCTACGAGCAGTACTTC. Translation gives CSAPSGRLAYEQYF.

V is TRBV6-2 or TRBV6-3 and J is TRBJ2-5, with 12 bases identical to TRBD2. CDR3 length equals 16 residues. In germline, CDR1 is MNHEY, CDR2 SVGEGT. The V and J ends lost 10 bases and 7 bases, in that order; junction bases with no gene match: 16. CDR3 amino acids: CANRPWTSGNPVTQYF. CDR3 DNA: TGTGCCAACAGACCATGGACTAGCGGGAACCCAGTGACCCAGTACTTC.

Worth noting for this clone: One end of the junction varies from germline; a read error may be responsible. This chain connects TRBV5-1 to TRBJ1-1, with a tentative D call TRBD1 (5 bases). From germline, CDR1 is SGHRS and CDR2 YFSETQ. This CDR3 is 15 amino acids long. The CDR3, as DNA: TGCGCCAACAGCTTGGCCAGGGCGGGGAACACTGAAGCTTTCTTT. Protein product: CANSLARAGNTEAFF.

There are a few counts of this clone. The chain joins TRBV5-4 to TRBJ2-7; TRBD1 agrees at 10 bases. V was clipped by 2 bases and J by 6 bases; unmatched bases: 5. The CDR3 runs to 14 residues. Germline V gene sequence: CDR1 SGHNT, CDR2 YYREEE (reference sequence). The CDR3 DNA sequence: TGTGCCAGCAGCTTCCGTGACAGGGGGCTCGAGCAGTACTTC. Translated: CASSFRDRGLEQYF.

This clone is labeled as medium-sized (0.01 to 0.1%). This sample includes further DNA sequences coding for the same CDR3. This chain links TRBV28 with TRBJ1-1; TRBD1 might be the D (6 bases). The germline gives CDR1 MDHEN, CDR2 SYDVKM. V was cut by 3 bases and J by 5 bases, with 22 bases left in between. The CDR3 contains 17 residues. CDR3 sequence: CASSLAGGARILTEAFF. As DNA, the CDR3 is TGTGCCAGCAGTTTGGCGGGGGGCGCGCGGATTCTAACTGAAGCTTTCTTT.